The 2 T cell receptor beta chains below all came from one sample that was sequenced in a study of shared clonotypes between healthy human individuals. The data were produced by immunoSEQ multiplex PCR, yet TCRdb's version contains in-frame clones alone and is incomplete. This table holds hundreds of thousands of clones, 96% found once. The sequenced sample was memory CD8+ T cells sorted from blood. Subset noted: CD45RO+ cells pooled with CCR7-negative TemRA cells. These receptors all come from a young man in good health.

The chain employs TRBV28 and TRBJ2-2; 8 nucleotides match TRBD2. CDR3 length: 14 amino acids. Germline CDR1 and CDR2: MDHEN and SYDVKM. V dropped 6 bases and J dropped 5; count of bases not matched to a gene: 5. CDR3 sequence: CASRGGGTTGELFF. CDR3 nucleotides: TGTGCCAGCAGGGGCGGGGGGACGACCGGGGAGCTGTTTTTT.

The chain uses TRBV5-1 and TRBJ2-2; D may be TRBD1 (5 bases). The CDR3 runs to 15 residues. The V and J ends lost 1 base and 8 bases respectively, with 15 bases between them. The V gene's germline CDR1 is SGHRS and CDR2 YFSETQ. The CDR3 sequence: CASSLQGRGTGELFF. The CDR3 coding sequence is TGCGCCAGCAGCTTGCAGGGCCGAGGTACTGGGGAGCTGTTTTTT.